This T cell receptor (beta chain) was retrieved from a study of T cell responses to AZD1222 COVID-19 vaccine. Produced via immunoSEQ multiplex PCR; TCRdb's table is partial and in-frame only. The sample shows about 150,000 clones, approximately 94% of them seen only once. CDR1 LNHDA and CDR2 SQIVND come from the germline V gene (reference sequence). With 5 bases removed from V and 6 bases from J, the gap between germline ends came to 19 bases. The CDR3 contains 15 residues. Concerning this clone: Its antigen is not identified.

Findings and caveats of the study: Most donors were white British, females outnumbered males, and clonal diversity was possibly underestimated.

Sequenced material: peripheral blood, taken on day 0 of AZD1222 vaccination. The chain uses TRBV19 and TRBJ1-1; a possible D gene is TRBD1 (6 bases). The source is an adult in good health. The CDR3 region has the DNA TGTGCCAGTAGTCTTTTAAAACAGGGAGGCCCTGAAGCTTTCTTT. It encodes CASSLLKQGGPEAFF.